The 26 T cell receptor beta chains reported below all come from one sample, sequenced in a study of T-cell memory formation after mild COVID-19. TCRdb fed the 5' RACE reads into MiXCR, producing one record per CDR3 protein. The data contain 250,000 to 300,000 distinct CDR3 sequences, around 17% of them singletons. Sequenced sample: PBMCs or a T cell subset sorted from them (not recorded which). The receptors derive from a young man who had mild COVID-19 (a few samples of this study predate the infection). Cell type and time point are not known.

The sample holds a few counts of this clonotype. This chain joins TRBV7-9 and TRBJ2-2; 8 nucleotides agree with TRBD1. Trimming at V came to 5 bases and at J to 6 bases, leaving 11 bases not matched to a gene. Looked up from germline, CDR1 is SEHNR and CDR2 is FQNEAQ (reference sequence). This CDR3 region has 16 residues. The CDR3 bases are TGTGCCAGCAGCCACGGCAGGACAGGGTACGCCGGGGAGCTGTTTTTT. Its protein product is CASSHGRTGYAGELFF.

This chain joins TRBV7-9 and TRBJ1-1, with D possibly being TRBD1 (5 bases). Germline CDR1 SEHNR, CDR2 FQNEAQ (reference sequence). V was pared by 3 bases and J by 3 bases, with 11 bases between. The CDR3 consists of 14 residues. The CDR3 DNA reads as TGTGCCAGCAGCTTCAGGGCCGGGGACACTGAAGCTTTCTTT. Amino acids: CASSFRAGDTEAFF.

This rearrangement joins TRBV6-6 to TRBJ2-1, with D perhaps TRBD2 (6 bases). This CDR3 contains 15 residues. Germline CDR1 is MNHNY and CDR2 is SVGAGI (reference sequence). Trimming took 5 bases from V and 4 from J, leaving 15 bases between them. CDR3 loop: CASSGGDGAYNEQFF. In nucleotides, the CDR3 is TGTGCCAGCAGTGGCGGGGACGGAGCGTACAATGAGCAGTTCTTC.

The CDR3 reads CASSDVGRTWTEAFF. The CDR3 coding sequence is TGTGCCAGCAGTGACGTGGGGAGGACGTGGACTGAAGCTTTCTTT. The chain is built from TRBV28 and TRBJ1-1, with unresolved D. The V and J ends lost 5 bases and 5 bases respectively, with 18 bases between them. Germline lookup yields CDR1 MDHEN and CDR2 SYDVKM. CDR3 length: 15 residues. Supplemented by reference TRBV28 and TRBJ1-1, the full variable domain reads DVKVTQSSRYLVKRTGEKVFLECVQDMDHENMFWYRQDPGLGLRLIYFSYDVKMKEKGDIPEGYSVSREKKERFSLILESASTNQTSMYLCASSDVGRTWTEAFFGQGTRLTVV.

Many counts were recorded for this clonotype. The gene calls are TRBV7-2 and TRBJ2-1, with 14 nucleotides matching TRBD2. V lost 5 bases to trimming and J lost 7 bases; unmatched junction nucleotides: 4. The CDR3 spans 15 residues. Germline CDR1 and CDR2: SGHTA and FQGNSA. DNA for the CDR3: TGTGCCAGCAGCGCCGGACTAGCGGGGGGAAATGAGCAGTTCTTC. As protein: CASSAGLAGGNEQFF. The full variable domain, its missing parts supplied by reference TRBV7-2 and TRBJ2-1, is GAGVSQSPSNKVTEKGKDVELRCDPISGHTALYWYRQSLGQGLEFLIYFQGNSAPDKSGLPSDRFSAERTGGSVSTLTIQRTQQEDSAVYLCASSAGLAGGNEQFFGPGTRLTVL.

The gene calls are TRBV6-5 and TRBJ1-2; D perhaps matches TRBD1 (6 bases). V lost 2 bases and J lost 10, with 17 bases in between. Per germline, CDR1 MNHEY and CDR2 SVGAGI. This CDR3 contains 14 residues. CDR3 protein: CASSYGQSTSPYTF. As DNA, the CDR3 is TGTGCCAGCAGTTACGGACAGTCGACCTCCCCCTACACCTTC.

This clonotype was seen just once. This chain joins TRBV20-1 and TRBJ2-1; 8 positions match TRBD2. There are 13 residues in the CDR3. The germline V gene has CDR1 DFQATT and CDR2 SNEGSKA (reference sequence). Unmatched junction bases numbered 5, after V lost 6 bases and J lost 4 bases. CDR3 loop: CSAVRGVYNEQFF. The CDR3 DNA reads TGCAGTGCCGTGCGGGGGGTTTACAATGAGCAGTTCTTC.

The table lists this clonotype with a few counts. CDR3 sequence reads: CASSSSSAHNEQFF. The DNA of the CDR3 is TGTGCCAGCAGCTCCTCTAGCGCCCACAATGAGCAGTTCTTC. The chain uses TRBV7-3 and TRBJ2-1; D is possibly TRBD2 (6 bases). CDR1 and CDR2 from the germline V gene are SGHTA and FQGTGA. Trimming left V 4 bases short and J 5 bases short, with 12 bases between. The CDR3 length is 14 residues. The complete variable domain, with remaining parts taken from reference TRBV7-3 and TRBJ2-1, reads GAGVSQTPSNKVTEKGKYVELRCDPISGHTALYWYRQSLGQGPEFLIYFQGTGAADDSGLPNDRFFAVRPEGSVSTLKIQRTERGDSAVYLCASSSSSAHNEQFFGPGTRLTVL.

This clonotype was observed many times. V gene TRBV4-3 combines with J gene TRBJ2-1; 7 bases agree with TRBD2. CDR1 and CDR2 from the germline V gene are LGHNA and YSLEER. V was pared by 2 bases and J by 1 base, with 5 bases of the junction left unmatched. The CDR3 runs 16 residues. CDR3: CASSQLGGMSYNEQFF. CDR3 nucleotides: TGCGCCAGCAGCCAACTGGGGGGGATGTCCTACAATGAGCAGTTCTTC.

This chain joins TRBV6-5 and TRBJ2-3; a possible D gene is TRBD1 (6 bases). There are 16 residues in the CDR3. V lost 2 bases, J lost 4 bases, and 16 bases lay in between. Per germline, CDR1 MNHEY and CDR2 SVGAGI. CDR3 in amino acids: CASSYAWAGVADTQYF. CDR3 sequence (DNA): TGTGCCAGCAGTTACGCCTGGGCAGGGGTTGCAGATACGCAGTATTTT.

V is TRBV12-3 or TRBV12-4 and J is TRBJ2-2, with D unclear. The CDR3 length is 11 residues. V lost 5 bases, J lost 9 bases, and 7 bases lay in between. The CDR3 DNA follows: TGTGCCAGCAGTCCGTACCGGGAGCTGTTTTTT. This gives the protein CASSPYRELFF.

The table lists this clonotype with many counts. This sequence joins TRBV28 and TRBJ2-5, with 8 bases aligning to TRBD1. Trimming at V came to 7 bases and at J to 2 bases, leaving 9 bases not matched to a gene. The CDR3 is 15 amino acids. Germline lookup yields CDR1 MDHEN and CDR2 SYDVKM. The CDR3 DNA follows: TGTGCCAGCAACCTAGGACAGGGCGGGCAAGAGACCCAGTACTTC. Translating it yields CASNLGQGGQETQYF.

This clonotype has a count of ten or more. The rearrangement links TRBV7-3 to TRBJ2-7; D is undetermined. With 2 bases removed from V and 4 bases from J, the gap between germline ends came to 9 bases. The CDR3 loop spans 13 amino acids. Germline assignment: CDR1 SGHTA and CDR2 FQGTGA. CDR3 loop: CASSLADGYEQYF. The CDR3 coding sequence is TGTGCCAGCAGCTTAGCCGACGGTTACGAGCAGTACTTC.

This clonotype turned up a few times. The genes are TRBV12-3 or TRBV12-4 and TRBJ2-3, with 9 bases identical to TRBD2. V was clipped by 6 bases and J by 2 bases; unmatched bases: 9. There are 16 residues in the CDR3. The chain's CDR3 is CASSSPIAGDTDTQYF. In DNA form, the CDR3 reads TGTGCCAGCAGCTCCCCCATAGCGGGGGACACAGATACGCAGTATTTT.

This clonotype was seen just once. V usage is TRBV9 and J usage is TRBJ1-1, with D possibly TRBD1 on 6 matching bases. Germline V gene sequence: CDR1 SGDLS, CDR2 YYNGEE. This CDR3 has 15 residues. Trimming took 0 bases from V and 1 from J, leaving 10 bases between them. The CDR3, as DNA: TGTGCCAGCAGCGTAGGTACAGGGAGGAACACTGAAGCTTTCTTT. It codes for CASSVGTGRNTEAFF.

The rearrangement uses TRBV10-3 and TRBJ2-7; maybe TRBD1 (6 bases). The CDR3 contains 12 residues. The germline V and J ends were trimmed by 6 bases and 3 bases, with 9 bases remaining between them. Germline CDR1 and CDR2: ENHRY and SYGVKD. The CDR3 here is CAISSTGYEQYV. In DNA form, the CDR3 reads TGTGCCATCAGCTCGACAGGCTACGAGCAGTACGTC.

This clonotype was counted a few times. This chain links TRBV10-3 with TRBJ2-3; 7 bases agree with TRBD2. Germline V lookup: CDR1 ENHRY, CDR2 SYGVKD. CDR3 length: 12 residues. J lost 1 base, V lost 11 bases, and 3 bases had no gene match. The chain's CDR3 is CAGGGGTDTQYF. CDR3 nucleotide sequence: TGTGCCGGGGGAGGGGGCACAGATACGCAGTATTTT.

The chain has TRBV20-1 and TRBJ1-2, with unresolved D. Germline V lookup: CDR1 DFQATT, CDR2 SNEGSKA (reference sequence). V gave up 6 bases and J gave up 1 base, with 15 bases separating them. This CDR3 is 14 amino acids long. CDR3 amino acids: CSASPPAFNYGYTF. The CDR3 region has the DNA TGCAGTGCAAGTCCCCCCGCTTTTAACTATGGCTACACCTTC.

V is TRBV4-1 and J is TRBJ2-7; D not certain. V lost 0 bases and J 3 bases, leaving 9 bases between the germline ends. Germline CDR1 and CDR2: MGHRA and YSYEKL. CDR3 length equals 14 residues. The DNA for the CDR3 is TGCGCCAGCAGCCAAGATTTTGGCCTCTACGAGCAGTACGTC. Encoded protein: CASSQDFGLYEQYV.

The rearrangement links TRBV18 to TRBJ2-3, with TRBD2 identical over 8 bases. CDR3 length: 16 amino acids. Germline-derived CDR1 and CDR2 are KGHSH and LQKENI. V was pared by 1 base and J by 4 bases, with 7 bases of the junction left unmatched. The chain's CDR3 is CASSPREEREPDTQYF. CDR3 coding DNA: TGTGCCAGCTCACCACGGGAGGAGCGGGAGCCAGATACGCAGTATTTT.

V gene TRBV7-3 combines with J gene TRBJ2-1, with TRBD2 matching over 10 bases. The CDR3 length is 17 residues. After removal of 5 bases from V and 8 bases from J, the junction contained 15 bases not matched to a gene. The germline V gene encodes CDR1 SGHTA and CDR2 FQGTGA. CDR3 sequence: CASSPGLERGGFDEQFF. DNA for the CDR3: TGTGCCAGCAGCCCTGGCTTGGAGCGGGGGGGTTTCGATGAGCAGTTCTTC.

The chain couples TRBV18 to TRBJ2-2; perhaps TRBD2 as D (6 bases). CDR3 length equals 15 residues. Germline V CDR1 and CDR2: KGHSH, LQKENI. Between the trimmed V and J ends, which lost 0 bases and 4 bases, there was a span of 9 bases. CDR3 nucleotides: TGTGCCAGCTCACCACCTGGCGGGACCACCGGGGAGCTGTTTTTT. Its protein is CASSPPGGTTGELFF.

Concerning this clonotype itself: A read error may account for a junction end that differs from germline. This chain joins TRBV6-1 and TRBJ1-2, with TRBD1 matching over 7 bases. Germline V gene data show CDR1 as MNHNS and CDR2 as SASEGT. CDR3 length equals 14 residues. CDR3 nucleotide sequence: TGTGCCAGCGGTGATCACGACAGGGCCTATGGCTACACCTTC. It translates to CASGDHDRAYGYTF.

V is TRBV25-1 and J is TRBJ2-5, with D possibly being TRBD1 (5 bases). V lost 3 bases and J lost 5, with 13 bases in between. The CDR3 covers 14 residues. Germline V gene sequence: CDR1 MGHDK, CDR2 SYGVNS. CDR3 in amino acids: CASSDRRAGETQYF. The CDR3 DNA follows: TGTGCCAGCAGTGACCGCAGGGCTGGGGAGACCCAGTACTTC.

This clonotype was observed a handful of times. The rearrangement joins TRBV12-3 or TRBV12-4 to TRBJ2-5; weak D call: TRBD1 (6 bases). This CDR3 has 15 residues. The ends were cut back, 1 base at V and 3 bases at J, with 12 bases in the middle. The CDR3 DNA follows: TGTGCCAGCAGTTTAGACAGGGCTTTCGAAGAGACCCAGTACTTC. Its protein is CASSLDRAFEETQYF.

This clonotype was seen ten or more times. The chain couples TRBV5-1 to TRBJ2-1; tentatively, D is TRBD2 (5 bases). The CDR3 consists of 15 residues. V was shortened by 0 bases and J by 6 bases, with 13 bases between the two germline ends. Per germline, CDR1 SGHRS and CDR2 YFSETQ. The CDR3 sequence: CASSLAVLASNEQFF. In nucleotides, the CDR3 is TGCGCCAGCAGCTTGGCCGTTCTAGCAAGCAATGAGCAGTTCTTC.